A selection of T cell receptor beta chains follows, all from one sample in a study of patients and donors after allogeneic stem cell transplantation. From the RT-PCR reads, TCRdb called clonotypes with MiXCR, one entry per CDR3 protein. The sample lists about 200,000 distinct CDR3 sequences; 35% to 45% were seen once. What was sequenced was blood, either unsorted or a sorted T cell fraction (not recorded which). These receptors originate from a human donor who was either an allogeneic HSCT recipient or a stem cell or donor lymphocyte infusion donor (not recorded which). It is not recorded whose cells these are; they may come from a transplant donor. The CDR3 runs from the conserved cysteine through the conserved F or W. The order of the fields is V gene, D gene, J gene, clone size, CDR3 protein, CDR3 DNA. A D gene is named only where the DNA matches it firmly. Some rows mark clone size as missing; the rest say once, few, many or name a class of expanded clone.

v_gene: TRBV28
d_gene: TRBD1
j_gene: TRBJ1-4
abundance: few
CDR3aa: CASSPGQGREKLFF
CDR3nt: TGTGCCAGCAGCCCTGGACAGGGGCGTGAAAAACTGTTTTTT

v_gene: TRBV20-1
d_gene: TRBD1
j_gene: TRBJ1-5
abundance: few
CDR3aa: CSASGRQGALGQPQHF
CDR3nt: TGCAGTGCTAGTGGGCGGCAGGGGGCTTTGGGTCAGCCCCAGCATTTT

v_gene: TRBV7-9
d_gene: TRBD1
j_gene: TRBJ1-1
abundance: once
CDR3aa: CAGSTGRWVVDTEAFF
CDR3nt: TGTGCCGGCTCGACAGGGCGGTGGGTTGTCGACACTGAAGCTTTCTTT

v_gene: TRBV4-3
d_gene: -
j_gene: TRBJ1-3
abundance: many
CDR3aa: CASSQDGGQNSGNTIYF
CDR3nt: TGCGCCAGCAGCCAAGATGGGGGGCAGAACTCTGGAAACACCATATATTTT

v_gene: TRBV5-1
d_gene: TRBD1
j_gene: TRBJ1-3
abundance: -
CDR3aa: CASSAGQGLNIYF
CDR3nt: TGCGCCAGCAGCGCCGGACAGGGTTTGAACATATATTTT

v_gene: TRBV19
d_gene: -
j_gene: TRBJ2-1
abundance: -
CDR3aa: CASSTYSYNEQFF
CDR3nt: TGTGCCAGTAGTACCTACAGTTACAATGAGCAGTTCTTC

v_gene: TRBV28
d_gene: -
j_gene: TRBJ2-7
abundance: few
CDR3aa: CASSISGLLDEQYF
CDR3nt: TGTGCCAGCAGTATATCCGGACTGCTCGACGAGCAGTACTTC

v_gene: TRBV18
d_gene: -
j_gene: TRBJ1-1
abundance: few
CDR3aa: CASSSQIMNTEAFF
CDR3nt: TGTGCCAGCTCATCACAGATTATGAACACTGAAGCTTTCTTT

v_gene: TRBV5-6
d_gene: TRBD1
j_gene: TRBJ2-2
abundance: few
CDR3aa: CASSRQGINTGELFF
CDR3nt: TGTGCCAGCAGCAGACAGGGGATCAACACCGGGGAGCTGTTTTTT

v_gene: TRBV5-1
d_gene: -
j_gene: TRBJ2-7
abundance: -
CDR3aa: CASSLMWGRLYEQYF
CDR3nt: TGCGCCAGCAGCTTGATGTGGGGGCGCCTCTACGAGCAGTACTTC

v_gene: TRBV7-2
d_gene: TRBD2
j_gene: TRBJ2-3
abundance: -
CDR3aa: CASSSRLAGGSTDTQYF
CDR3nt: TGTGCCAGCAGCTCCAGACTAGCGGGGGGGAGCACAGATACGCAGTATTTT

v_gene: TRBV7-6
d_gene: -
j_gene: TRBJ1-4
abundance: few
CDR3aa: CASSFGLGEKLFF
CDR3nt: TGTGCCAGCAGCTTCGGTTTGGGCGAAAAACTGTTTTTT

v_gene: TRBV6-2/TRBV6-3
d_gene: TRBD2
j_gene: TRBJ2-7
abundance: once
CDR3aa: CASILAGGFAGTYEQYF
CDR3nt: TGTGCCAGCATCTTAGCGGGGGGCTTCGCTGGAACCTACGAGCAGTACTTC

v_gene: TRBV5-6
d_gene: -
j_gene: TRBJ2-7
abundance: -
CDR3aa: CASSLGSEGSSYEQYF
CDR3nt: TGTGCCAGCAGCTTGGGCTCCGAAGGGAGCTCCTACGAGCAGTACTTC

v_gene: TRBV7-6
d_gene: -
j_gene: TRBJ1-1
abundance: -
CDR3aa: CASSPLLPGRMNTEAFF
CDR3nt: TGTGCCAGCAGCCCACTCCTTCCGGGACGGATGAACACTGAAGCTTTCTTT

v_gene: TRBV28
d_gene: -
j_gene: TRBJ1-5
abundance: -
CDR3aa: CASSFLVVGNQPQHF
CDR3nt: TGTGCCAGCAGTTTTTTAGTGGTTGGCAATCAGCCCCAGCATTTT

v_gene: TRBV3-1
d_gene: -
j_gene: TRBJ2-3
abundance: -
CDR3aa: CASSHEGGVTDTQYF
CDR3nt: TGTGCCAGCAGCCACGAGGGGGGAGTAACAGATACGCAGTATTTT

v_gene: TRBV5-1
d_gene: -
j_gene: TRBJ1-3
abundance: few
CDR3aa: CASSRTATGNTIYF
CDR3nt: TGCGCCAGCAGCCGTACCGCCACTGGAAACACCATATATTTT

v_gene: TRBV28
d_gene: TRBD2
j_gene: TRBJ2-3
abundance: once
CDR3aa: CASSPGGGVGTDTQYF
CDR3nt: TGTGCCAGCAGCCCGGGAGGGGGGGTTGGCACAGATACGCAGTATTTT

v_gene: TRBV5-1
d_gene: TRBD2
j_gene: TRBJ2-1
abundance: once
CDR3aa: CASSTGLDNEQFF
CDR3nt: TGCGCCAGCAGCACGGGACTAGACAATGAGCAGTTCTTC

v_gene: TRBV5-1
d_gene: -
j_gene: TRBJ1-1
abundance: -
CDR3aa: CASSKGPAGTEAFF
CDR3nt: TGCGCCAGCAGTAAGGGCCCGGCGGGGACTGAAGCTTTCTTT

v_gene: TRBV6-5
d_gene: TRBD1
j_gene: TRBJ1-6
abundance: few
CDR3aa: CASRKKGALNSPLHF
CDR3nt: TGTGCCAGCAGGAAAAAGGGGGCGTTAAATTCACCCCTCCACTTT

v_gene: TRBV10-1
d_gene: -
j_gene: TRBJ1-4
abundance: -
CDR3aa: CASSDGAGINEKLFF
CDR3nt: TGCGCCAGCAGTGACGGGGCCGGAATTAATGAAAAACTGTTTTTT

v_gene: TRBV5-1
d_gene: -
j_gene: TRBJ1-1
abundance: -
CDR3aa: CASSLRRADTEAFF
CDR3nt: TGCGCCAGCAGCTTAAGGCGGGCGGACACTGAAGCTTTCTTT

v_gene: TRBV9
d_gene: -
j_gene: TRBJ1-2
abundance: few
CDR3aa: CASSRDLQLRDYGYTF
CDR3nt: TGTGCCAGCAGTCGGGACTTACAGCTACGAGACTATGGCTACACCTTC

v_gene: TRBV24-1
d_gene: -
j_gene: TRBJ2-7
abundance: -
CDR3aa: CATSVNYEQYF
CDR3nt: TGTGCCACCAGTGTTAATTACGAGCAGTACTTC

v_gene: TRBV4-1
d_gene: -
j_gene: TRBJ2-7
abundance: -
CDR3aa: CASSDPGYTYEQYF
CDR3nt: TGCGCCAGCAGTGACCCAGGCTATACCTACGAGCAGTACTTC

v_gene: TRBV20-1
d_gene: -
j_gene: TRBJ2-2
abundance: few
CDR3aa: CSARGLTLNTGELFF
CDR3nt: TGCAGTGCTAGAGGGTTGACACTTAACACCGGGGAGCTGTTTTTT

v_gene: TRBV15
d_gene: -
j_gene: TRBJ1-2
abundance: -
CDR3aa: CATSRRPSRGGDGYTF
CDR3nt: TGTGCCACCAGCAGACGCCCTTCGAGGGGCGGGGATGGCTACACCTTC

v_gene: TRBV7-6
d_gene: -
j_gene: TRBJ2-5
abundance: -
CDR3aa: CASSHLRTEETQYF
CDR3nt: TGTGCCAGCAGCCACCTTAGGACAGAAGAGACCCAGTACTTC

v_gene: TRBV9
d_gene: TRBD2
j_gene: TRBJ2-7
abundance: few
CDR3aa: CASSVSGGFYEQYF
CDR3nt: TGTGCCAGCAGCGTTAGCGGGGGTTTTTACGAGCAGTACTTC

v_gene: TRBV10-3
d_gene: -
j_gene: TRBJ1-3
abundance: -
CDR3aa: CAITRDAGDTIYF
CDR3nt: TGTGCCATCACCCGGGACGCGGGCGACACCATATATTTT

v_gene: TRBV20-1
d_gene: -
j_gene: TRBJ2-7
abundance: -
CDR3aa: CSTQDSLYEQYF
CDR3nt: TGCAGTACCCAGGACAGCCTCTACGAGCAGTACTTC

v_gene: TRBV3-1
d_gene: -
j_gene: TRBJ1-4
abundance: few
CDR3aa: CASSLRGLGEKLFF
CDR3nt: TGTGCCAGCAGCCTCCGGGGCCTGGGTGAAAAACTGTTTTTT

v_gene: TRBV4-2
d_gene: -
j_gene: TRBJ2-1
abundance: -
CDR3aa: CASSQDTPRDQFF
CDR3nt: TGTGCCAGCAGCCAAGATACCCCTAGGGACCAGTTCTTC

v_gene: TRBV12-3/TRBV12-4
d_gene: -
j_gene: TRBJ1-5
abundance: -
CDR3aa: CASGESPQHF
CDR3nt: TGTGCCAGCGGAGAAAGCCCCCAGCATTTT

v_gene: TRBV29-1
d_gene: TRBD1
j_gene: TRBJ1-1
abundance: few
CDR3aa: CSVPPGGASEAFF
CDR3nt: TGCAGCGTTCCCCCAGGGGGCGCTTCAGAAGCTTTCTTT

v_gene: TRBV20-1
d_gene: -
j_gene: TRBJ2-7
abundance: -
CDR3aa: CSAVTLYSYEQYF
CDR3nt: TGCAGTGCTGTGACTCTATACTCCTACGAGCAGTACTTC

v_gene: TRBV20-1
d_gene: -
j_gene: TRBJ1-1
abundance: few
CDR3aa: CSARSGKAFF
CDR3nt: TGCAGTGCTAGGTCTGGAAAAGCTTTCTTT

v_gene: TRBV29-1
d_gene: TRBD1
j_gene: TRBJ1-1
abundance: -
CDR3aa: CSVRDREGLGTEAFF
CDR3nt: TGCAGCGTTCGTGACAGGGAGGGATTGGGCACTGAAGCTTTCTTT

v_gene: TRBV11-1
d_gene: TRBD2
j_gene: TRBJ2-3
abundance: -
CDR3aa: CASSLSRLGRASTDTQYF
CDR3nt: TGTGCCAGCAGCTTATCTCGCCTCGGGAGGGCTAGCACAGATACGCAGTATTTT

v_gene: TRBV7-9
d_gene: TRBD1
j_gene: TRBJ1-6
abundance: few
CDR3aa: CASSLGQGTAKNSPLHF
CDR3nt: TGTGCCAGCAGCTTAGGACAGGGGACCGCTAAAAATTCACCCCTCCACTTT

v_gene: TRBV5-1
d_gene: -
j_gene: TRBJ1-2
abundance: -
CDR3aa: CASSTVPGQYGYTF
CDR3nt: TGCGCCAGCAGCACCGTCCCCGGACAGTATGGCTACACCTTC

v_gene: TRBV4-2
d_gene: -
j_gene: TRBJ2-2
abundance: few
CDR3aa: CASSQETGATGELFF
CDR3nt: TGTGCCAGCAGCCAAGAGACAGGTGCCACCGGGGAGCTGTTTTTT

v_gene: TRBV5-1
d_gene: -
j_gene: TRBJ2-7
abundance: -
CDR3aa: CASSLEINYYEQYF
CDR3nt: TGCGCCAGCAGCTTGGAAATAAATTACTACGAGCAGTACTTC